This T cell receptor beta chain appears in the sequencing data of a study of blood T cell repertoires in COVID-19. Study overall: The cDNA or gDNA used as material had been derived from T cells, B-cell-depleted T cells, or PBMCs.

The CDR3 runs 15 residues. Trimming took 6 bases from V and 5 from J; bases not matched to a gene: 10. Germline CDR1 MNHEY, CDR2 SVGAGI. Method: immunoSEQ multiplex PCR; TCRdb's copy keeps in-frame clones and lacks some. The sample yields around 280,000 clones, 85% seen once. This sequence joins TRBV6-5 and TRBJ2-1; 7 bases line up with TRBD2. Source material: peripheral blood. The clonotype originates from a woman between 50 and 59 years old with active or convalescent COVID-19. CDR3 nucleotides: TGTGCCAGCAGGGCCGTCCGGGACTACCACAATGAGCAGTTCTTC. Encoded protein: CASRAVRDYHNEQFF.